This T cell receptor beta chain stems from a study of T cell repertoires in cytomegalovirus infection. Overall study context: Selection of CMV epitopes for the study included recently identified HLA-C-restricted and well-studied HLA-B-restricted ones. CMV infection and matching HLA type were both indicated by public TCR beta signatures.

TCRdb processed the reads anew with MiXCR; each CDR3 protein has one entry. The repertoire holds more than 95,000 distinct CDR3 sequences, with 32% as singletons. A note on this clonotype: The antigen remains unidentified.

Findings and limits, study-wide: In two of eight donors, the top clonotype was HLA-C-restricted CMV-specific.

This TCR came from a human donor in good health (CMV status not recorded). Some clones in this sample may be carry-over from other donors' samples. Sequences were derived from CD8+ T cells from cultured PBMCs, sampled from culture after CMV antigen stimulation.

The CDR3 sequence is CASSDRDRDHEQYF. CDR3 DNA: TGTGCCAGCAGTGACCGGGACAGGGACCACGAGCAGTACTTC. The chain employs TRBV6-1 and TRBJ2-7, with 9 bases lining up with TRBD1. CDR1 and CDR2 from the germline V gene are MNHNS and SASEGT. After removal of 3 bases from V and 5 bases from J, the junction contained 5 bases not matched to a gene. The CDR3 is made up of 14 amino acids.